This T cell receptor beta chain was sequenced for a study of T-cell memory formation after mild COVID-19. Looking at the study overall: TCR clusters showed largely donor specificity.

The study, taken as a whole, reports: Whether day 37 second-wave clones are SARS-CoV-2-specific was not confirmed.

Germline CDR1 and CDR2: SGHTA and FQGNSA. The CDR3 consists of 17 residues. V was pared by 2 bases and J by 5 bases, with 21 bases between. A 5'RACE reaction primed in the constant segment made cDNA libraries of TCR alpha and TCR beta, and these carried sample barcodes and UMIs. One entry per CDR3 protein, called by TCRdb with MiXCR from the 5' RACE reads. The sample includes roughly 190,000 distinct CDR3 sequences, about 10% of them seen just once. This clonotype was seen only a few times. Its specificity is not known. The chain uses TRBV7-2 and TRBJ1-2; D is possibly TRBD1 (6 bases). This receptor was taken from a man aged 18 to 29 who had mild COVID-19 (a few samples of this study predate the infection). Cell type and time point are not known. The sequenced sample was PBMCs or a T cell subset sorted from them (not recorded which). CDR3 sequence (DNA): TGTGCCAGCAGCTTATACGGGGGCCCAAGCTCAACTTATGGCTACACCTTC. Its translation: CASSLYGGPSSTYGYTF.